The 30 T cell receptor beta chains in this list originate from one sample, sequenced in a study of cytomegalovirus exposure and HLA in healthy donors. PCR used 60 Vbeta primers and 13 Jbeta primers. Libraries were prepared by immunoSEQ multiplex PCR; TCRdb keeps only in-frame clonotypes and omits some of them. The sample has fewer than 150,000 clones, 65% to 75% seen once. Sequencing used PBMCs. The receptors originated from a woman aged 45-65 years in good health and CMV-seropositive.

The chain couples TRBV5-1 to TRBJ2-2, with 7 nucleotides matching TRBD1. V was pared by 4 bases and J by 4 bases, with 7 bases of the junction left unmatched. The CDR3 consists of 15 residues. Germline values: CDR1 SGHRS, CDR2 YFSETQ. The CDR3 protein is CASSVNRGPTGELFF. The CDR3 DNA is TGCGCCAGCAGCGTAAACAGGGGCCCCACCGGGGAGCTGTTTTTT.

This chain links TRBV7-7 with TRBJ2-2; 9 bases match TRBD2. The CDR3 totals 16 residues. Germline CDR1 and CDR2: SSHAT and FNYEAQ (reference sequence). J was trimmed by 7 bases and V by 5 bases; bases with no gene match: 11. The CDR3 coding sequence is TGTGCCAGCAGCCCCTCAAGCGGGGGGCAGGGCGGGGAGCTGTTTTTT. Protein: CASSPSSGGQGGELFF.

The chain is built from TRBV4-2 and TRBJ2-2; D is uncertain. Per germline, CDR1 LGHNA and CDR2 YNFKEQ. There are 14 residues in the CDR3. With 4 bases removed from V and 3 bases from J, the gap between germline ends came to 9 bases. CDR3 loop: CASSRGKDTGELFF. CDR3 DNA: TGTGCCAGCAGCCGCGGCAAGGACACCGGGGAGCTGTTTTTT.

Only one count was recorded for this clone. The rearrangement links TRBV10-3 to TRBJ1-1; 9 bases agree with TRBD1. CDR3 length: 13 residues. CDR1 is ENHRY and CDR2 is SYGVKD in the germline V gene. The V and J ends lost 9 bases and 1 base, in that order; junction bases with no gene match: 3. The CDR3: CAIRQGENTEAFF. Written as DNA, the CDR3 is TGTGCCATTCGACAGGGGGAGAACACTGAAGCTTTCTTT.

The CDR3 nucleotides read TGTGCCAGCAGTGAAGCATACAGGGGAACACCCCTCCACTTT. It is translated as CASSEAYRGTPLHF. The chain uses TRBV6-1 and TRBJ1-6, with 7 bases that match TRBD1. Trimming at V came to 0 bases and at J to 11 bases, leaving 4 bases not matched to a gene. Germline lookup yields CDR1 MNHNS and CDR2 SASEGT. The CDR3 extends over 14 amino acids.

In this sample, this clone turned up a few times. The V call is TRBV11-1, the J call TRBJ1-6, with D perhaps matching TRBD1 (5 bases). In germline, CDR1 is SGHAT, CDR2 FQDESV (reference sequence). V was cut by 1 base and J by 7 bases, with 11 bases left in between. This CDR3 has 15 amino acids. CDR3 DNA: TGTGCCAGCAGCTTAGATGGACATCCCAATTCACCCCTCCACTTT. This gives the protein CASSLDGHPNSPLHF.

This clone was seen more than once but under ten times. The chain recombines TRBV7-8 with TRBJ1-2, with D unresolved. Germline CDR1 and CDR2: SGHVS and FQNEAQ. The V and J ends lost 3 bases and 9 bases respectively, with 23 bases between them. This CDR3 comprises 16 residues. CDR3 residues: CASSFIGMAGTASYTF. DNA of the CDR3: TGTGCCAGCAGCTTTATAGGCATGGCGGGAACGGCTAGCTACACCTTC.

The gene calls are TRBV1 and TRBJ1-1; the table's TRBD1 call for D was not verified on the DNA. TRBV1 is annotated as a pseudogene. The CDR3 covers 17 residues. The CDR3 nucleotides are TGCACCAGCCGCCAAACAAGACAGGGGACGCATTCTACTGAAGCTTTCTTC. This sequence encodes CTSRQTRQGTHSTEAFF.

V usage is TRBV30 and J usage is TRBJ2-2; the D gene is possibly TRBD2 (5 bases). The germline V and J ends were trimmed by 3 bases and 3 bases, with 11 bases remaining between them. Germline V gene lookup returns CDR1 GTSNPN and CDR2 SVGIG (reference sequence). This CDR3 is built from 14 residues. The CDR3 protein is CAWRLWGDTGELFF. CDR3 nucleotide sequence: TGTGCCTGGAGACTTTGGGGAGACACCGGGGAGCTGTTTTTT.

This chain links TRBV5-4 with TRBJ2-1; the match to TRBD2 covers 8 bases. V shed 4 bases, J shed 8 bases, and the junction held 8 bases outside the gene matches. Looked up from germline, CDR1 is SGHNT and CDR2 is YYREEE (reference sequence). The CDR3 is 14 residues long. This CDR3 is CASSPRTSFDEQFF. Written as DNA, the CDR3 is TGTGCCAGCAGCCCACGGACTAGCTTCGATGAGCAGTTCTTC. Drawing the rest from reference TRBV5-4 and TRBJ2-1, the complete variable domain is ETGVTQSPTHLIKTRGQQVTLRCSSQSGHNTVSWYQQALGQGPQFIFQYYREEENGRGNFPPRFSGLQFPNYSSELNVNALELDDSALYLCASSPRTSFDEQFFGPGTRLTVL.

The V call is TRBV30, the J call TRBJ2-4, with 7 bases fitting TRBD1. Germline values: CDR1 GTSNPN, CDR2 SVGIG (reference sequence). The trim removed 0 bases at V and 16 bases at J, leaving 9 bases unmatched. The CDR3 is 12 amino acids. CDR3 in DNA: TGTGCCTGGAGTGTACCGGCTGGACAGGTTTACTTC. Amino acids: CAWSVPAGQVYF.

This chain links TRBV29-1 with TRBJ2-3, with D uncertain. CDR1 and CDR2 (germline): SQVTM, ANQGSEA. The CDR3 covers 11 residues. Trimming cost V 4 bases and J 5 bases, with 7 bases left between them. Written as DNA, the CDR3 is TGCAGCGTTGTAGTTGGAGATACGCAGTATTTT. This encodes CSVVVGDTQYF.

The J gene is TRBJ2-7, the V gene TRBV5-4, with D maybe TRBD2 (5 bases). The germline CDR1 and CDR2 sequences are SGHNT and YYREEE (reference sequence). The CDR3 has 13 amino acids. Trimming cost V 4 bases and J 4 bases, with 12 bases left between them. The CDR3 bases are TGTGCCAGCAGCCGAATTAGGGAGTACGAGCAGTACTTC. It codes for CASSRIREYEQYF. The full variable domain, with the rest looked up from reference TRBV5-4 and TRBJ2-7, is ETGVTQSPTHLIKTRGQQVTLRCSSQSGHNTVSWYQQALGQGPQFIFQYYREEENGRGNFPPRFSGLQFPNYSSELNVNALELDDSALYLCASSRIREYEQYFGPGTRLTVT.

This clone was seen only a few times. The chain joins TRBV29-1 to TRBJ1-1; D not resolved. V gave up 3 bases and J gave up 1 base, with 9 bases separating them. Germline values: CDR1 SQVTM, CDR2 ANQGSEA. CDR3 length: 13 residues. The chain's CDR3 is CSVERDSNTEAFF. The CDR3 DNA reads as TGCAGCGTTGAGCGAGACTCGAACACTGAAGCTTTCTTT.

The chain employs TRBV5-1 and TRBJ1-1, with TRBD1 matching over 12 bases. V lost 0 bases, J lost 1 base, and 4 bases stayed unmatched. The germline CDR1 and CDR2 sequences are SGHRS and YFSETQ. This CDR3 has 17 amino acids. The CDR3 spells CASSLEGQGARNTEAFF. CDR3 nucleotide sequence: TGCGCCAGCAGCTTGGAGGGACAGGGGGCGCGGAACACTGAAGCTTTCTTT. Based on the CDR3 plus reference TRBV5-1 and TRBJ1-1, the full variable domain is KAGVTQTPRYLIKTRGQQVTLSCSPISGHRSVSWYQQTPGQGLQFLFEYFSETQRNKGNFPGRFSGRQFSNSRSEMNVSTLELGDSALYLCASSLEGQGARNTEAFFGQGTRLTVV.

In DNA, the CDR3 is TGTGCCAGCAGCTTAGCGGGGCAAAATTACGAGCAGTACTTC. It encodes CASSLAGQNYEQYF. This sequence joins TRBV7-8 and TRBJ2-7, with a tentative D call TRBD1 (5 bases). Looked up from germline, CDR1 is SGHVS and CDR2 is FQNEAQ. Trimming pared 0 bases from V and 4 bases from J, leaving 10 bases between. The CDR3 sequence is 14 residues long.

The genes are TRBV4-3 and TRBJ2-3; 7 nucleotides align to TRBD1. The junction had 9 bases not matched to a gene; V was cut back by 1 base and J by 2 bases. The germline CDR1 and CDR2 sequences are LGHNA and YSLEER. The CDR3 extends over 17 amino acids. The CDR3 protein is CASSQGLGTDVTDTQYF. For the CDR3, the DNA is TGCGCCAGCAGCCAAGGGCTCGGGACAGATGTCACAGATACGCAGTATTTT.

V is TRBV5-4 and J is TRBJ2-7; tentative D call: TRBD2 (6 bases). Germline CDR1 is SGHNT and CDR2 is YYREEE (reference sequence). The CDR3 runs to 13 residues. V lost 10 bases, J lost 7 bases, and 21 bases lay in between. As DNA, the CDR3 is TGTGCCTCCCTAAGTTATTTGGGGGGAGAGCAGTACTTC. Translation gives CASLSYLGGEQYF.

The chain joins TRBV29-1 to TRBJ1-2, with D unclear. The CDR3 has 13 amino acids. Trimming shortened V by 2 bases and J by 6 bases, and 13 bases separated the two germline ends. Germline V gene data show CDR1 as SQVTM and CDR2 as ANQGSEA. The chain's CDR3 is CSVERSQLNGYTF. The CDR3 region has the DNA TGCAGCGTTGAAAGGAGCCAGCTGAATGGCTACACCTTC.

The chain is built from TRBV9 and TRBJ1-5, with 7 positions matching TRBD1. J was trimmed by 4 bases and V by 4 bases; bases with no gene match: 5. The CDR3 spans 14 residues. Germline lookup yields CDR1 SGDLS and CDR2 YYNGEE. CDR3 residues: CASSFSGGNQPQHF. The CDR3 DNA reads TGTGCCAGCAGCTTCTCAGGGGGAAATCAGCCCCAGCATTTT.

The CDR3 region is CASSLGGFRGTEAFF. The CDR3 nucleotides read TGCGCCAGCAGCCTCGGAGGGTTTCGGGGCACTGAAGCTTTCTTT. V is TRBV4-1 and J is TRBJ1-1; D uncertain. Trimming pared 4 bases from V and 4 bases from J, leaving 16 bases between. The germline V gene has CDR1 MGHRA and CDR2 YSYEKL. The CDR3 runs to 15 residues.

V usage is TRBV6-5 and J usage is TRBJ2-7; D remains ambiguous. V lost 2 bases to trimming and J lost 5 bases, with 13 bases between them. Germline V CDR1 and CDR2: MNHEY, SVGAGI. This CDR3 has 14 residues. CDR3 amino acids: CASSYVGVTDEQYF. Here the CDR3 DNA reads TGTGCCAGCAGTTACGTAGGAGTAACCGACGAGCAGTACTTC.

CDR3 sequence (DNA): TGTGCCAGCAGCCACCTTGGGGAGGGAATCTATGGCTACACCTTC. The encoded protein is CASSHLGEGIYGYTF. V gene TRBV7-9 combines with J gene TRBJ1-2; D remains ambiguous. V was pared by 5 bases and J by 4 bases, with 17 bases between. The CDR3 extends over 15 amino acids. Germline CDR1 reads SEHNR; CDR2 reads FQNEAQ (reference sequence).

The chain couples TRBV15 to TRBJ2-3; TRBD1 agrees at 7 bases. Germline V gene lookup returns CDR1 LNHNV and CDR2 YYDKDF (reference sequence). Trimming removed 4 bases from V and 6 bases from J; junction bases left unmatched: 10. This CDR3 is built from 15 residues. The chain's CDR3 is CATSTRQGVDDTQYF. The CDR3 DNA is TGTGCCACCAGCACCCGACAGGGAGTAGATGATACGCAGTATTTT.

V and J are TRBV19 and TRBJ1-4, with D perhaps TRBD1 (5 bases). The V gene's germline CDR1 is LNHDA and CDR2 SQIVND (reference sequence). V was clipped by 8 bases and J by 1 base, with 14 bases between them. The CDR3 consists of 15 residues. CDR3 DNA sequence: TGTGCCAGTGGGGCAGGCGACCTAACTAATGAAAAACTGTTTTTT. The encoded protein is CASGAGDLTNEKLFF.

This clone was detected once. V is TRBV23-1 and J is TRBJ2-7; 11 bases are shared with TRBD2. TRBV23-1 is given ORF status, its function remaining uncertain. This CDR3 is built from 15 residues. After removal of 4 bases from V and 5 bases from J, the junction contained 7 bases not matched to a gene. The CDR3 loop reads CASSLAGLAADEQYF. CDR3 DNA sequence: TGCGCCAGCAGTCTGGCGGGACTAGCGGCCGACGAGCAGTACTTC.

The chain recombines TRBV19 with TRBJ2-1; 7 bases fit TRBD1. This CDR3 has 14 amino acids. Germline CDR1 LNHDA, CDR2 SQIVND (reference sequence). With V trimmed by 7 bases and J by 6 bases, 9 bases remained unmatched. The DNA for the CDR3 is TGTGCCAGTAACTCCGGGACAGTCTCCAATGAGCAGTTCTTC. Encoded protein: CASNSGTVSNEQFF.

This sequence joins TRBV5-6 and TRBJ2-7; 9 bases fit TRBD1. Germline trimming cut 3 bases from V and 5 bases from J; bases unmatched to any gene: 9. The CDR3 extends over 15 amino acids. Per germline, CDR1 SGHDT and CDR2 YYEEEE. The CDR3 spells CASSSLGTGIHEQYF. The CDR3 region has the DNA TGTGCCAGCAGCTCCCTCGGGACAGGGATCCACGAGCAGTACTTC.

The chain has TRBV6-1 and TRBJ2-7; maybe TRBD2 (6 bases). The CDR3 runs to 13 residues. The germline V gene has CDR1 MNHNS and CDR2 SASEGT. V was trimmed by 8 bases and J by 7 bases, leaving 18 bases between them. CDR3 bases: TGTGCCAGCGGGGGACTTGCCTACGTGGAGCAGTACTTC. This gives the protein CASGGLAYVEQYF.

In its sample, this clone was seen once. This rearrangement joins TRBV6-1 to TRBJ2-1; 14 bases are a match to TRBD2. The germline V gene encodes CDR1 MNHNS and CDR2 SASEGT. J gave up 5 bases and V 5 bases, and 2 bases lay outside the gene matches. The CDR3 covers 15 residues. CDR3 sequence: CASSLTSGGDNEQFF. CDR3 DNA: TGTGCCAGCAGTTTGACTAGCGGGGGGGACAATGAGCAGTTCTTC.